The 27 T cell receptor beta chains presented below share a single source sample, sequenced in a study of T-cell reconstitution after alpha-beta-depleted transplantation in children. Preparation of the TCRbeta library involved a method that used unique molecular identifiers. TCRdb re-derived calls from the PCR reads in MiXCR, one entry per CDR3 protein. The sample contains about 830,000 distinct CDR3 sequences, roughly 15% of which appear only once. This material consisted of PBMCs, mostly from graft donor cells, taken 360 days after TCRalphabeta/CD19-depleted stem cell transplant. The receptor set was obtained from a male patient younger than 18 who had a stem cell transplant for acute lymphoblastic leukemia, so the T cells may come from the graft donor.

This clonotype was seen a handful of times. The chain recombines TRBV28 with TRBJ1-3; D not certain. V was clipped by 2 bases and J by 0 bases, with 5 bases between them. Germline CDR1 reads MDHEN; CDR2 reads SYDVKM. The CDR3 consists of 14 residues. CDR3 DNA sequence: TGTGCCAGCAGTTTACAGGTCTCTGGAAACACCATATATTTT. This sequence encodes CASSLQVSGNTIYF.

This clonotype has just a few counts. The rearrangement links TRBV25-1 to TRBJ2-5; 15 positions match TRBD2. Germline CDR1 and CDR2: MGHDK and SYGVNS. This CDR3 has 17 amino acids. The ends lost 2 bases at V and 4 bases at J; junction bases unmatched: 5. CDR3 in amino acids: CASSEPRTSGRGETQYF. DNA of the CDR3: TGTGCCAGCAGTGAACCCAGGACTAGCGGGAGGGGAGAGACCCAGTACTTC.

This clonotype was detected ten times or more. The chain joins TRBV7-9 to TRBJ1-1; 10 nucleotides agree with TRBD1. The V and J ends lost 8 bases and 3 bases, in that order; junction bases with no gene match: 0. Germline V gene data show CDR1 as SEHNR and CDR2 as FQNEAQ (reference sequence). This CDR3 spans 12 amino acids. The CDR3 nucleotides read TGTGCCAGCGGGACAGGGGACACTGAAGCTTTCTTT. It encodes CASGTGDTEAFF.

In this sample, this clonotype turned up many times. The J gene is TRBJ2-7, the V gene TRBV7-2; TRBD1 might be the D (7 bases). With 3 bases removed from V and 2 bases from J, the gap between germline ends came to 8 bases. This CDR3 region has 13 residues. Germline-derived CDR1 and CDR2 are SGHTA and FQGNSA. The CDR3 sequence is CASSFRGAYEQYF. For the CDR3, the DNA is TGTGCCAGCAGCTTCAGGGGGGCCTACGAGCAGTACTTC.

This clonotype is large within its sample. The V call is TRBV9, the J call TRBJ1-2; D may be TRBD1 (5 bases). The CDR3 is made up of 15 amino acids. Germline V lookup: CDR1 SGDLS, CDR2 YYNGEE. Trimming took 1 base from V and 4 from J, leaving 14 bases between them. CDR3 in DNA: TGTGCCAGCAGCGTAACTGGGGGTTCTGTCTATGGCTACACCTTC. It encodes CASSVTGGSVYGYTF. Complete variable domain (other parts from reference TRBV9 and TRBJ1-2): DSGVTQTPKHLITATGQRVTLRCSPRSGDLSVYWYQQSLDQGLQFLIQYYNGEERAKGNILERFSAQQFPDLHSELNLSSLELGDSALYFCASSVTGGSVYGYTFGSGTRLTVV.

This clonotype has more than one count but fewer than ten. V is TRBV6-1 and J is TRBJ1-1; 7 bases are a match to TRBD1. V lost 5 bases and J lost 11; bases outside the gene matches: 17. Germline loops: CDR1 MNHNS, CDR2 SASEGT. This CDR3 comprises 15 residues. The CDR3 nucleotides are TGTGCCAGCAGTCCGGCATGGGGGACAGCCGAGTTTGCTTTCTTT. Amino acid sequence: CASSPAWGTAEFAFF.

This clonotype was detected ten times or more. This chain uses TRBV10-3 with TRBJ2-1; TRBD2 aligns across 9 bases. This CDR3 is built from 16 residues. The V gene end was trimmed by 1 base and the J gene end by 7 bases; junction bases not matched to a gene: 8. CDR1 ENHRY and CDR2 SYGVKD come from the germline V gene. The DNA for the CDR3 is TGTGCCATCAGTGAGTTTCTAGCGGGGAGTAGGAATGAGCAGTTCTTC. Residues: CAISEFLAGSRNEQFF.

There are a few counts of this clonotype. The chain couples TRBV5-1 to TRBJ1-1; D gene ambiguous. The CDR3 totals 10 residues. V lost 5 bases and J 8 bases, leaving 7 bases between the germline ends. CDR1 and CDR2 from the germline V gene are SGHRS and YFSETQ. The CDR3 loop is CASRGNEAFF. Here the CDR3 DNA reads TGCGCCAGCAGGGGGAACGAAGCTTTCTTT.

This clonotype appeared a few times. Mismatch with germline at one junction end may stem from a read error. The J gene is TRBJ2-7, the V gene TRBV5-1; TRBD2 might be the D (6 bases). This CDR3 spans 14 amino acids. Germline V gene lookup returns CDR1 SGHRS and CDR2 YFSETQ. CDR3 sequence (DNA): TGTGCCAGCAGCCTGCGGGACTCGGCCTACGAGCAGTACTTC. This encodes CASSLRDSAYEQYF.

This clonotype was counted a few times. The chain has TRBV27 and TRBJ1-5, with TRBD1 identical over 7 bases. Germline CDR1 and CDR2: MNHEY and SMNVEV (reference sequence). V gave up 8 bases and J gave up 2 bases; unmatched junction bases: 0. The length of the CDR3 is 12 residues. DNA of the CDR3: TGTGCCAGCGGACAGGGCAATCAGCCCCAGCATTTT. Amino acids: CASGQGNQPQHF.

The chain couples TRBV27 to TRBJ2-5, with D perhaps matching TRBD2 (5 bases). The CDR3 is 13 residues long. V gave up 5 bases and J gave up 7 bases, with 14 bases separating them. Germline V CDR1 and CDR2: MNHEY, SMNVEV (reference sequence). The CDR3 coding sequence is TGTGCCAGCAGTCAGCCAGCTGGAGGGACCCAGTACTTC. Translation gives CASSQPAGGTQYF.

The sample holds a few counts of this clonotype. This chain links TRBV25-1 with TRBJ2-5; no clear D gene. The CDR3 extends over 14 amino acids. Germline V gene sequence: CDR1 MGHDK, CDR2 SYGVNS. V gave up 8 bases and J gave up 4 bases, with 17 bases separating them. This CDR3 reads CASWEGFLRETQYF. In nucleotides, the CDR3 is TGTGCCAGCTGGGAAGGGTTTCTTAGAGAGACCCAGTACTTC.

The rearrangement links TRBV5-1 to TRBJ1-5, with unresolved D. The CDR3 spans 16 residues. Germline V gene data show CDR1 as SGHRS and CDR2 as YFSETQ. V gave up 4 bases and J gave up 0 bases, with 14 bases separating them. The CDR3 here is CASSPGDILSNQPQHF. Here the CDR3 DNA reads TGCGCCAGCAGCCCGGGCGACATTCTTAGCAATCAGCCCCAGCATTTT.

Only a few counts were recorded for this clonotype. The V gene is TRBV12-3 or TRBV12-4, the J gene TRBJ1-5; TRBD1 agrees at 7 bases. The CDR3 consists of 15 residues. V was pared by 6 bases and J by 3 bases, with 8 bases of the junction left unmatched. The CDR3 loop reads CASRTGKDLNQPQHF. The CDR3 DNA is TGTGCCAGCAGGACAGGGAAGGACCTCAATCAGCCCCAGCATTTT.

J is TRBJ1-1 and V is TRBV15; D uncertain. This CDR3 contains 16 residues. V gave up 0 bases and J gave up 1 base, with 12 bases separating them. Looked up from germline, CDR1 is LNHNV and CDR2 is YYDKDF (reference sequence). CDR3 nucleotides: TGTGCCACCAGCAGAGATGTTCGGCTCCAGAACACTGAAGCTTTCTTT. Protein product: CATSRDVRLQNTEAFF.

This chain joins TRBV2 and TRBJ2-6, with a weak D call TRBD1 (5 bases). The V gene's germline CDR1 is SNHLY and CDR2 FYNNEI. The CDR3 contains 11 residues. Trimming left V 10 bases short and J 11 bases short, with 12 bases between. The CDR3 here is CAIQGLYVLTF. In DNA, the CDR3 is TGTGCCATCCAGGGTTTGTACGTCCTGACTTTC. Combining the CDR3 with reference TRBV2 and TRBJ2-6 gives the whole variable domain EPEVTQTPSHQVTQMGQEVILRCVPISNHLYFYWYRQILGQKVEFLVSFYNNEISEKSEIFDDQFSVERPDGSNFTLKIRSTKLEDSAMYFCAIQGLYVLTFGAGSRLTVL.

The chain recombines TRBV25-1 with TRBJ1-2; weak D call: TRBD1 (5 bases). This CDR3 is 13 amino acids long. Germline V gives CDR1 MGHDK, CDR2 SYGVNS. V lost 9 bases and J lost 7, with 18 bases in between. CDR3: CASDSSAVGGYTF. The CDR3 DNA reads as TGTGCCAGTGACAGTTCCGCCGTGGGTGGCTACACCTTC.

This clonotype was picked up a small number of times. The rearrangement links TRBV11-1 to TRBJ2-7; D remains unclear. The CDR3 length is 15 residues. Germline CDR1 is SGHAT and CDR2 is FQDESV (reference sequence). V shed 2 bases and J shed 3 bases, with 14 bases lying between them. CDR3 sequence (DNA): TGTGCCAGCAGCTTACATCGGCCTTTAAACTACGAGCAGTACTTC. Its translation: CASSLHRPLNYEQYF.

This chain joins TRBV24-1 and TRBJ2-5; TRBD1 aligns across 10 bases. This CDR3 comprises 16 residues. Trimming took 3 bases from V and 3 from J; bases not matched to a gene: 6. In germline, CDR1 is KGHDR, CDR2 SFDVKD. The CDR3: CATSDAPGTGEETQYF. The CDR3 DNA reads as TGTGCCACCAGTGATGCTCCCGGGACAGGGGAAGAGACCCAGTACTTC.

This clonotype appeared a few times. The chain combines TRBV7-3 with TRBJ2-2, with D tentatively TRBD1 (6 bases). Germline CDR1 SGHTA, CDR2 FQGTGA. The CDR3 length is 15 residues. Trimming cost V 1 base and J 6 bases, with 12 bases left between them. CDR3 DNA: TGTGCCAGCAGCTTAAGACCACAGGGATCCGGGGAGCTGTTTTTT. Residues: CASSLRPQGSGELFF. The whole variable domain, remainder taken from reference TRBV7-3 and TRBJ2-2, is GAGVSQTPSNKVTEKGKYVELRCDPISGHTALYWYRQSLGQGPEFLIYFQGTGAADDSGLPNDRFFAVRPEGSVSTLKIQRTERGDSAVYLCASSLRPQGSGELFFGEGSRLTVL.

This clonotype has a handful of counts. The chain couples TRBV9 to TRBJ2-1; 8 bases map to TRBD2. This CDR3 spans 16 amino acids. The germline V gene encodes CDR1 SGDLS and CDR2 YYNGEE. The J segment lost 8 bases and the V segment lost 0 bases, leaving 10 bases of the junction unmatched. The CDR3 DNA reads TGTGCCAGCAGCGTAGTTGAGGGACTAGGTAACTATGAGCAGTTCTTC. It encodes CASSVVEGLGNYEQFF.

V is TRBV5-1 and J is TRBJ2-1; weak D call: TRBD2 (6 bases). The CDR3 contains 16 residues. Germline V gene lookup returns CDR1 SGHRS and CDR2 YFSETQ. V gave up 7 bases and J gave up 5 bases, with 22 bases separating them. CDR3 DNA: TGCGCCAGCCCTTACCCAACCGGGACTCGAAACAATGAGCAGTTCTTC. It yields the protein CASPYPTGTRNNEQFF. The full variable domain, rest sourced from reference TRBV5-1 and TRBJ2-1, is KAGVTQTPRYLIKTRGQQVTLSCSPISGHRSVSWYQQTPGQGLQFLFEYFSETQRNKGNFPGRFSGRQFSNSRSEMNVSTLELGDSALYLCASPYPTGTRNNEQFFGPGTRLTVL.

This clonotype was observed many times. The chain couples TRBV29-1 to TRBJ2-1, with D unresolved. The V gene lost 2 bases and the J gene lost 9 bases, with 11 bases spanning the gap. The length of the CDR3 is 12 residues. Looked up from germline, CDR1 is SQVTM and CDR2 is ANQGSEA. Written as DNA, the CDR3 is TGCAGCGTTGAACGCCGAACGAGTGAGCAGTTCTTC. Translating it yields CSVERRTSEQFF.

A few counts support this clonotype. This chain links TRBV20-1 with TRBJ2-4; D unclear. The CDR3 contains 14 residues. Trimming stripped 6 bases from V and 0 bases from J, with 12 bases between. Germline values: CDR1 DFQATT, CDR2 SNEGSKA (reference sequence). The CDR3 coding sequence is TGCAGTGCCCACCCCCGGCTAGCCAAAAACATTCAGTACTTC. Amino acids: CSAHPRLAKNIQYF.

The chain couples TRBV4-1 to TRBJ2-6; the D call may be TRBD1 or TRBD2 (7 bases each). The CDR3 runs 19 residues. The V and J ends lost 2 bases and 1 base respectively, with 18 bases between them. Germline V gives CDR1 MGHRA, CDR2 YSYEKL. The CDR3, as DNA: TGCGCCAGCAGCCAAACCTTCAACAGGGGAGGGTCTGGGGCCAACGTCCTGACTTTC. As protein: CASSQTFNRGGSGANVLTF.

The rearrangement links TRBV5-6 to TRBJ1-1; perhaps TRBD1 as D (5 bases). V was shortened by 4 bases and J by 7 bases, with 11 bases between the two germline ends. The CDR3 runs 12 residues. The germline gives CDR1 SGHDT, CDR2 YYEEEE. CDR3 nucleotide sequence: TGTGCCAGCAGCGATCAGGGACGTGAAGCTTTCTTT. Its protein is CASSDQGREAFF.

This clonotype was seen a handful of times. The V call is TRBV27, the J call TRBJ2-3; a weak D match, TRBD2 (6 bases). CDR3 length: 16 amino acids. V dropped 1 base and J dropped 0 bases, with 11 bases sitting between them. Germline CDR1 MNHEY, CDR2 SMNVEV (reference sequence). The CDR3 bases are TGTGCCAGCAGTTTATACGGCGGGATGAGCACAGATACGCAGTATTTT. Protein sequence: CASSLYGGMSTDTQYF.